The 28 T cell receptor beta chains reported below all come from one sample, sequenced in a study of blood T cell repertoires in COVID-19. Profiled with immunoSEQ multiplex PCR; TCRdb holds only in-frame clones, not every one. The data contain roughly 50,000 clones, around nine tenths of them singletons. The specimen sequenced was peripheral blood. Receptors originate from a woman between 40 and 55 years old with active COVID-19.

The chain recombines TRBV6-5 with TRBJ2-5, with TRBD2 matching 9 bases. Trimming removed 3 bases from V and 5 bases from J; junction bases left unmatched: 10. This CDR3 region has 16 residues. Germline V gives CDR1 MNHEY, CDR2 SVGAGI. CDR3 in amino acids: CASSYWGGGAQETQYF. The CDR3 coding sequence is TGTGCCAGCAGTTATTGGGGCGGGGGGGCCCAGGAGACCCAGTACTTC.

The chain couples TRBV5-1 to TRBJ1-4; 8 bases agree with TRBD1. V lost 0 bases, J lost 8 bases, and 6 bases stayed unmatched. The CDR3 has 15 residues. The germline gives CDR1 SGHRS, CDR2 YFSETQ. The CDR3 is CASSLEGTGWEKLFF. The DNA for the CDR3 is TGCGCCAGCAGCTTGGAGGGGACAGGTTGGGAAAAACTGTTTTTT.

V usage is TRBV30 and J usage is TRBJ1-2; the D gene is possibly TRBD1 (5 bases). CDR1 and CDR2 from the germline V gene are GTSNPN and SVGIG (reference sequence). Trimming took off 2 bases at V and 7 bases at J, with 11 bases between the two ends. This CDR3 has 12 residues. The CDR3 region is CAWSPQGFGYTF. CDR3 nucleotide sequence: TGTGCCTGGAGTCCCCAGGGATTTGGCTACACCTTC.

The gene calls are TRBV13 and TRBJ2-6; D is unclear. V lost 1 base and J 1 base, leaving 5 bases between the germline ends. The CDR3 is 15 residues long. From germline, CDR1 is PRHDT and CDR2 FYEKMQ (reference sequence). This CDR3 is CASSLALSGANVLTF. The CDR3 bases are TGTGCCAGCAGCTTAGCTCTGTCTGGGGCCAACGTCCTGACTTTC.

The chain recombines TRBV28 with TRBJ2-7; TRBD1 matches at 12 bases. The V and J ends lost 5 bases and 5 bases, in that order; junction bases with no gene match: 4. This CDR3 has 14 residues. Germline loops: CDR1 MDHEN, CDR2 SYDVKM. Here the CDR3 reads CASSVGTGGHEQYF. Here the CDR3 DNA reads TGTGCCAGCAGTGTCGGGACAGGGGGCCACGAGCAGTACTTC.

CDR3 sequence reads: CASTLVPIRLAGGDNEQFF. DNA for the CDR3: TGTGCCAGCACCCTAGTGCCCATAAGACTAGCGGGGGGGGACAATGAGCAGTTCTTC. V usage is TRBV2 and J usage is TRBJ2-1; TRBD2 agrees at 14 bases. Germline V gene sequence: CDR1 SNHLY, CDR2 FYNNEI. J gave up 5 bases and V 7 bases, and 16 bases lay outside the gene matches. The CDR3 runs 19 residues.

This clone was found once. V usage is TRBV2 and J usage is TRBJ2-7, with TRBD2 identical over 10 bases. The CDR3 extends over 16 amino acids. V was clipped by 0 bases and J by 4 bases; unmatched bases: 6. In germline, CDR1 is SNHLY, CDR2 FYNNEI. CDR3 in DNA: TGTGCCAGCAGTGAAGCGCTAGCGGGGGCTCTTTACGAGCAGTACTTC. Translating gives CASSEALAGALYEQYF.

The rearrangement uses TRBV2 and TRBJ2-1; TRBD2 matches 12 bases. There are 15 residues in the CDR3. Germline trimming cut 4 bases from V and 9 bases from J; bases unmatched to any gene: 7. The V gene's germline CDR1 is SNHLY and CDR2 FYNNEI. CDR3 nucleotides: TGTGCCAGCAGTGTTTCTAGCGGGGGGGTAGTTGAGCAGTTCTTC. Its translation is CASSVSSGGVVEQFF.

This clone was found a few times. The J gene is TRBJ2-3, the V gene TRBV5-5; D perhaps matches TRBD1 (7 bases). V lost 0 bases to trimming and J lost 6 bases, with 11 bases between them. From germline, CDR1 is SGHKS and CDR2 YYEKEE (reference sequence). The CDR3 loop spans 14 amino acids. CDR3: CASSLEGGGDTQYF. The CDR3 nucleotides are TGTGCCAGCAGCTTGGAAGGAGGGGGCGATACGCAGTATTTT.

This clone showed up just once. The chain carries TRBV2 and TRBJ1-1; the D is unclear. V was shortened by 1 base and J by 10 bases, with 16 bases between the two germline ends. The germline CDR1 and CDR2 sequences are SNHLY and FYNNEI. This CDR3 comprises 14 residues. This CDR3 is CASSEGRPNVGAFF. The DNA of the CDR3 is TGTGCCAGCAGTGAAGGGCGGCCTAATGTCGGAGCTTTCTTT.

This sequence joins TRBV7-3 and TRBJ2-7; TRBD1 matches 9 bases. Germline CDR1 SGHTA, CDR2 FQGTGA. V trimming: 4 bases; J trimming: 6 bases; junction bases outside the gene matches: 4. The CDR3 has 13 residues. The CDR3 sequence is CASSSQGAGEQYF. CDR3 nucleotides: TGTGCCAGCAGCTCACAGGGGGCAGGCGAGCAGTACTTC.

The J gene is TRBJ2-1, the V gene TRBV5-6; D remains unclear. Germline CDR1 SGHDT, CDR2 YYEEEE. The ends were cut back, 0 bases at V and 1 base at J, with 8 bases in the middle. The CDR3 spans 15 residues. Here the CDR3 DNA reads TGTGCCAGCAGCTTGGATCCGGTATCCTACAATGAGCAGTTCTTC. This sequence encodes CASSLDPVSYNEQFF.

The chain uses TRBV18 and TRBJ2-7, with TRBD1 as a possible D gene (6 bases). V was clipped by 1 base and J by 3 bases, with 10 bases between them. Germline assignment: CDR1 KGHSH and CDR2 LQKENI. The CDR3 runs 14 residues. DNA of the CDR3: TGTGCCAGCTCACCACTCCAGGGGTTCTACGAGCAGTACTTC. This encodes CASSPLQGFYEQYF.

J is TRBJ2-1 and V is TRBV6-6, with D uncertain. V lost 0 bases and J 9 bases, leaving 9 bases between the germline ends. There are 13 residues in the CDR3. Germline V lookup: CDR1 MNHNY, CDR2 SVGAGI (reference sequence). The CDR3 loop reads CASSYSATSEQFF. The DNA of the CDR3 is TGTGCCAGCAGTTACTCGGCCACCAGTGAGCAGTTCTTC.

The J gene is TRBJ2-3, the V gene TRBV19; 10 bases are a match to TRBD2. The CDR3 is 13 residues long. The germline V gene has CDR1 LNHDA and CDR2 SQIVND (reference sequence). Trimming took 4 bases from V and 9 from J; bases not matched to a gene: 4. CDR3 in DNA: TGTGCCAGTAGTACCCCGGGACTAGCGACGCAGTATTTT. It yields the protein CASSTPGLATQYF.

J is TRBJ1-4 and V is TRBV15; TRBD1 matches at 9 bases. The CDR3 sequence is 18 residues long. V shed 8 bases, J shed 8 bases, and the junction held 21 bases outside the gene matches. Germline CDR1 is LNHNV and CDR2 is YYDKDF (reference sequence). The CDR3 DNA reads TGTGCCACCCACGTGGCGGGACAGGGTAATCCAGGTGCCGAAAAACTGTTTTTT. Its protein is CATHVAGQGNPGAEKLFF.

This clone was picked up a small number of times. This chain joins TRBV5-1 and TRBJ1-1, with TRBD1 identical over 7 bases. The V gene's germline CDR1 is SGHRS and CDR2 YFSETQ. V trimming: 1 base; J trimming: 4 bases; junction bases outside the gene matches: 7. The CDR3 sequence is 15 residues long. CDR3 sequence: CASSLKGALGTEAFF. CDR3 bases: TGCGCCAGCAGCTTGAAGGGGGCGTTGGGCACTGAAGCTTTCTTT. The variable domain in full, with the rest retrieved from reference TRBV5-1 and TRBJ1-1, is KAGVTQTPRYLIKTRGQQVTLSCSPISGHRSVSWYQQTPGQGLQFLFEYFSETQRNKGNFPGRFSGRQFSNSRSEMNVSTLELGDSALYLCASSLKGALGTEAFFGQGTRLTVV.

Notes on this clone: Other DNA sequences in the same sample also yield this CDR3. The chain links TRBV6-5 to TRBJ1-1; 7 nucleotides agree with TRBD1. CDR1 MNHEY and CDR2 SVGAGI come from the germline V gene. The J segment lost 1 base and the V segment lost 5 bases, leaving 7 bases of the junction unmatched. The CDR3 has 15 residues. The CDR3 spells CASSMTGTANTEAFF. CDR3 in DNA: TGTGCCAGCAGTATGACCGGGACAGCGAACACTGAAGCTTTCTTT.

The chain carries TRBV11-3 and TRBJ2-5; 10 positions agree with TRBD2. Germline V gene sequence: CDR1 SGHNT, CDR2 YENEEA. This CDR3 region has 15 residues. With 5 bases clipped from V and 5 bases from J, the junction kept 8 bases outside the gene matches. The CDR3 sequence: CASSLAGVIGETQYF. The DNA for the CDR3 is TGTGCCAGCAGCCTAGCGGGGGTTATCGGGGAGACCCAGTACTTC.

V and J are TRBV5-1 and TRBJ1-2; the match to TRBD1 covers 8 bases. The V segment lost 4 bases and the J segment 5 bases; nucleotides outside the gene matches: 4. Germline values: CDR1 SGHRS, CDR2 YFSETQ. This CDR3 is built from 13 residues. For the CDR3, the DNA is TGCGCCAGCAGCCGAGACAGGGGATATGGCTACACCTTC. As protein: CASSRDRGYGYTF.

CDR3: CALNRDRGITIYF. As DNA, the CDR3 is TGTGCCTTGAACCGGGACAGGGGTATCACCATATATTTT. The rearrangement joins TRBV7-4 to TRBJ1-3, with TRBD1 matching 10 bases. The length of the CDR3 is 13 residues. The germline gives CDR1 SGHVT, CDR2 SQSDAQ. J lost 9 bases, V lost 11 bases, and 10 bases had no gene match.

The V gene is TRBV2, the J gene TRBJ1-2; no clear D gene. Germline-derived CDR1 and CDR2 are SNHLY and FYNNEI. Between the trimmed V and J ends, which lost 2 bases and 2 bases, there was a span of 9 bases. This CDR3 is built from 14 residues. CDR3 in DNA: TGTGCCAGCAGTGAATGGGAGCTAAACTATGGCTACACCTTC. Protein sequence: CASSEWELNYGYTF.

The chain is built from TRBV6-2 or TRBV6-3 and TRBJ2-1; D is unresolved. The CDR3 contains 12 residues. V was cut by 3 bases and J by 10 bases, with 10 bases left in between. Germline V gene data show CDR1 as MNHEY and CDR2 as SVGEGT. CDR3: CASSYGPREQFF. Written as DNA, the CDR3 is TGTGCCAGCAGTTATGGGCCACGGGAGCAGTTCTTC.

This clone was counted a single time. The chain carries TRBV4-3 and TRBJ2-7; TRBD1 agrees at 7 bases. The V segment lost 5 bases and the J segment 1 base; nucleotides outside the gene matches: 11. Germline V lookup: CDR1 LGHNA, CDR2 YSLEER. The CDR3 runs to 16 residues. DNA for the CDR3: TGCGCCAGCAGCTTTAGTTCCACAGGGGAGTCCTACGAGCAGTACTTC. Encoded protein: CASSFSSTGESYEQYF.

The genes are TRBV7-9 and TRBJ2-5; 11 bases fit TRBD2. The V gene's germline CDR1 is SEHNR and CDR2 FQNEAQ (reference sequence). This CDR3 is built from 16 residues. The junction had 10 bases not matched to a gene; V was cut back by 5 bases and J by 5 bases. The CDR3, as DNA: TGTGCCAGCAGCCCCCATAGCGGGGGGGCCGTGGAGACCCAGTACTTC. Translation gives CASSPHSGGAVETQYF.

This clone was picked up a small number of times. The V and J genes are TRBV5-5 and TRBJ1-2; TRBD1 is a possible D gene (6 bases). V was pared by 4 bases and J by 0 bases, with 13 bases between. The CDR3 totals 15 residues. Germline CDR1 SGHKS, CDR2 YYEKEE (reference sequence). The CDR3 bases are TGTGCCAGCAGCGCCAACGAGGGGGCTAACTATGGCTACACCTTC. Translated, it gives CASSANEGANYGYTF.

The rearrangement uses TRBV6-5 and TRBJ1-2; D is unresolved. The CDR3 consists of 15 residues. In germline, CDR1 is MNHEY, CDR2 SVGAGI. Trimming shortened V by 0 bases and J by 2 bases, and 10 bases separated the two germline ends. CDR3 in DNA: TGTGCCAGCAGTTACTCTTACAGATCCAACTATGGCTACACCTTC. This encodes CASSYSYRSNYGYTF.

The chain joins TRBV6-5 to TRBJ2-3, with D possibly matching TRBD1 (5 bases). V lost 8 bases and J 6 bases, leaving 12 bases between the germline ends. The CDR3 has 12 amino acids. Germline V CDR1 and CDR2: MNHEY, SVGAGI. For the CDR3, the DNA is TGTGCCAGCTCCCGGGCAGGGGATACGCAGTATTTT. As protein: CASSRAGDTQYF.